This T cell receptor (beta chain) was identified during a study of identical twins. One entry per CDR3 protein, called by TCRdb with MiXCR from the 5' RACE reads. The data show roughly 720,000 distinct CDR3 sequences, with 15% to 20% seen just once and less than 15% held by the top ten. Germline-derived CDR1 and CDR2 are LGHNA and YSLEER. There are 14 residues in the CDR3. V was clipped by 4 bases and J by 6 bases, with 13 bases between them. As regards this clonotype: Its antigen is unknown.

The study, taken as a whole, reports: Among beta out-of-frame sequences, excess sharing between twins appeared weaker. Cross-sectional statistics, not tracking of the same donors, supported the conclusions. Among out-of-frame alpha sequences shared by twins, low generation probability occurred in excess.

This sample was shared with a second study, whose subject was T cells expressing NK-cell markers. That work adds: There were a few donors in whom these clonotypes also led the CD3+CD56-NKG2C+ fraction.

This clonotype was sampled from a woman aged 18-29 years in good health. The chain employs TRBV4-3 and TRBJ2-1, with a possible D match to TRBD2 (5 bases). What was sequenced was PBMCs. The CDR3 sequence: CASSLRTALNEQFF. CDR3 bases: TGCGCCAGCAGCCTACGGACTGCCCTCAATGAGCAGTTCTTC.